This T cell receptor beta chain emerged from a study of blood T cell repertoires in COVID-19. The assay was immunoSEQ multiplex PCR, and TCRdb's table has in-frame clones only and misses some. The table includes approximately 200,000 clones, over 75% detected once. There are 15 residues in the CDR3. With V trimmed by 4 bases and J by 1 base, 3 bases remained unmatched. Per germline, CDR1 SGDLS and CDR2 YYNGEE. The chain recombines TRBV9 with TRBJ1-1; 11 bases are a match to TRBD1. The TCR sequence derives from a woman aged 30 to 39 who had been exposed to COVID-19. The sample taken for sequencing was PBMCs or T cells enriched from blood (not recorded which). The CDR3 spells CASSPGQGANTEAFF. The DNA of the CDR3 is TGTGCCAGCAGCCCCGGACAGGGGGCGAACACTGAAGCTTTCTTT. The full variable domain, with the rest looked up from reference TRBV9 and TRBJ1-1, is DSGVTQTPKHLITATGQRVTLRCSPRSGDLSVYWYQQSLDQGLQFLIQYYNGEERAKGNILERFSAQQFPDLHSELNLSSLELGDSALYFCASSPGQGANTEAFFGQGTRLTVV.